A selection of T cell receptor beta chains follows, all from one sample in a study of radiation and T cells in renal cell carcinoma. TCRdb's copy holds only in-frame clones and misses some; the assay was immunoSEQ multiplex PCR. The data show 10,000 to 15,000 clones, with 30% to 40% seen just once and 15% to 17% held by the top ten. This sample comprised tumor tissue, obtained from a patient whose treatment included radiotherapy and nephrectomy. These receptors were taken from a man in his fifties or sixties with renal cell carcinoma. Each CDR3 is given with its conserved first and last residue. The order of the fields is V gene, D gene, clone size, J gene, CDR3 protein, CDR3 DNA. A D gene is named only where the DNA matches it firmly. Some rows have no size entry. The others give once, few or many, or a class for an expanded clone.

>TRBV2|.|.|TRBJ2-1
CASTNSPAAGNEQFF
TGTGCCAGCACCAACTCCCCGGCCGCCGGGAATGAGCAGTTCTTC
>TRBV7-2|.|.|TRBJ2-3
CASSFRLDYTDTQYF
TGTGCCAGCAGCTTCCGACTAGATTACACAGATACGCAGTATTTT
>TRBV19|.|.|TRBJ1-2
CASSIDVNPYGYTF
TGTGCCAGTAGTATAGACGTCAACCCATATGGCTACACCTTC
>TRBV6-5|.|.|TRBJ1-3
CASSYSRDTGNTIYF
TGTGCCAGCAGTTACTCTCGGGACACTGGAAACACCATATATTTT
>TRBV9|.|.|TRBJ2-5
CASSVTRTGETQYF
TGTGCCAGCAGCGTGACTAGAACGGGGGAGACCCAGTACTTC
>TRBV30|.|.|TRBJ2-3
CAWSVGPDSTDTQYF
TGTGCCTGGAGTGTAGGCCCGGATAGCACAGATACGCAGTATTTT
>TRBV19|TRBD2|.|TRBJ2-1
CASRLAGGFINEQFF
TGTGCCAGTAGGCTAGCGGGGGGGTTCATAAATGAGCAGTTCTTC
>TRBV7-6|.|few|TRBJ2-1
CASSLVAASYNEQFF
TGTGCCAGCAGCTTAGTTGCGGCTTCCTACAATGAGCAGTTCTTC
>TRBV30|.|.|TRBJ1-5
CAWGEGAFNQPQHF
TGTGCCTGGGGGGAAGGGGCGTTCAATCAGCCCCAGCATTTT
>TRBV6-5|.|.|TRBJ2-2
CASSYWVGNTGELFF
TGTGCCAGCAGTTACTGGGTAGGGAACACCGGGGAGCTGTTTTTT
>TRBV2|.|.|TRBJ2-3
CASSDTGYRDTQYF
TGTGCCAGCAGTGATACCGGGTATCGAGATACGCAGTATTTT
>TRBV29-1|.|.|TRBJ2-2
CSAGVGQLNTGELFF
TGCAGCGCGGGGGTCGGGCAGTTGAACACCGGGGAGCTGTTTTTT
>TRBV7-6|.|.|TRBJ2-7
CASSLRPGISYEQYF
TGTGCCAGCAGCTTACGACCTGGTATTTCTTACGAGCAGTACTTC
>TRBV7-9|.|few|TRBJ1-3
CASSRMDSNSGNTIYF
TGTGCCAGCAGCCGTATGGACAGCAACTCTGGAAACACCATATATTTT
>TRBV18|.|.|TRBJ1-2
CASSPEQGSYGYTF
TGTGCCAGCTCACCAGAACAGGGCTCGTATGGCTACACCTTC
>TRBV7-2|.|.|TRBJ1-1
CASSLASGMNTEAFF
TGTGCCAGCAGCTTAGCGTCAGGAATGAACACTGAAGCTTTCTTT
>TRBV12-5|.|.|TRBJ2-1
CASGLDQYNEQFF
TGTGCTAGTGGTTTGGATCAATACAATGAGCAGTTCTTC